The 32 T cell receptor beta chains listed next were all sequenced from one sample in a study of cytomegalovirus exposure and HLA in healthy donors. Vbeta (60) and Jbeta (13) primers were used in the PCR. Libraries were prepared by immunoSEQ multiplex PCR; TCRdb keeps only in-frame clonotypes and omits some of them. The listing contains around 130,000 clones. Source material: PBMCs. Receptor source: a woman aged 40-49 years in good health and CMV-seronegative.

The genes are TRBV7-2 and TRBJ1-5; D not certain. The CDR3 runs 13 residues. V was trimmed by 5 bases and J by 7 bases, leaving 12 bases between them. CDR1 is SGHTA and CDR2 is FQGNSA in the germline V gene. The CDR3 sequence is CASSTRPGQPQHF. CDR3 nucleotide sequence: TGTGCCAGCAGCACCCGGCCCGGGCAGCCCCAGCATTTT.

The CDR3 spells CASSSRTSTDTQYF. In DNA, the CDR3 is TGTGCCAGCAGCTCCCGGACTTCCACAGATACGCAGTATTTT. V and J are TRBV7-2 and TRBJ2-3, with D perhaps TRBD2 (5 bases). Germline CDR1 reads SGHTA; CDR2 reads FQGNSA. The V and J ends lost 4 bases and 2 bases respectively, with 10 bases between them. The CDR3 loop spans 14 amino acids.

The CDR3 sequence is CASSVDRGRFGYTF. As DNA, the CDR3 is TGTGCCAGCAGCGTGGACAGGGGCCGCTTCGGCTACACCTTC. The rearrangement links TRBV9 to TRBJ1-2; TRBD1 aligns across 9 bases. CDR3 length: 14 residues. V lost 2 bases and J lost 8; bases outside the gene matches: 7. CDR1 and CDR2 from the germline V gene are SGDLS and YYNGEE.

Of note for this clone: Other DNA variants within this sample encode the same CDR3. The rearrangement links TRBV7-2 to TRBJ1-2; 12 nucleotides agree with TRBD1. Trimming removed 5 bases from V and 2 bases from J; junction bases left unmatched: 3. The germline V gene encodes CDR1 SGHTA and CDR2 FQGNSA. This CDR3 comprises 15 residues. The CDR3 DNA reads TGTGCCAGCAGCCCCGGGACAGGGGGCAACTATGGCTACACCTTC. Protein: CASSPGTGGNYGYTF.

The chain joins TRBV6-1 to TRBJ2-2; no firm D call. In germline, CDR1 is MNHNS, CDR2 SASEGT. Trimming shortened V by 4 bases and J by 0 bases, and 6 bases separated the two germline ends. The CDR3 covers 14 residues. CDR3 amino acids: CASSAGPNTGELFF. The CDR3 DNA is TGTGCCAGCAGTGCAGGTCCGAACACCGGGGAGCTGTTTTTT.

This chain links TRBV9 with TRBJ2-5; TRBD2 is a possible D gene (7 bases). Germline CDR1 SGDLS, CDR2 YYNGEE. V shed 4 bases and J shed 5 bases, with 21 bases lying between them. The CDR3 is 16 amino acids. The CDR3 region has the DNA TGTGCCAGCAGCCCCCCCCGGGGGGCCTCGGGGGAGACCCAGTACTTC. Protein: CASSPPRGASGETQYF.

V is TRBV2 and J is TRBJ2-3, with 10 bases fitting TRBD1. Germline V gene data show CDR1 as SNHLY and CDR2 as FYNNEI. CDR3 length: 16 amino acids. The J segment lost 5 bases and the V segment lost 5 bases, leaving 10 bases of the junction unmatched. Written as DNA, the CDR3 is TGTGCCAGCAGTCCACTGACAGGGGGCGAAAGAGATACGCAGTATTTT. Residues: CASSPLTGGERDTQYF.

The rearrangement links TRBV5-1 to TRBJ2-7; the D gene is possibly TRBD1 (6 bases). Looked up from germline, CDR1 is SGHRS and CDR2 is YFSETQ. CDR3 length: 15 residues. The V end was cut by 2 bases, the J end by 0 bases, with 12 bases between. In nucleotides, the CDR3 is TGCGCCAGCAGCTTAAGACAGGCCCTCTCCTACGAGCAGTACTTC. Translation: CASSLRQALSYEQYF.

The chain combines TRBV6-5 with TRBJ1-2; 8 bases line up with TRBD1. Per the germline V gene, CDR1 is MNHEY and CDR2 is SVGAGI. The CDR3 contains 13 residues. The V gene end was trimmed by 5 bases and the J gene end by 4 bases; junction bases not matched to a gene: 3. CDR3 sequence reads: CASSKDRVYGYTF. The CDR3 DNA is TGTGCCAGCAGTAAGGACAGGGTCTATGGCTACACCTTC.

The rearrangement uses TRBV6-6 and TRBJ2-5; 12 bases are a match to TRBD2. The CDR3 is made up of 15 amino acids. Germline trimming cut 4 bases from V and 4 bases from J; bases unmatched to any gene: 4. Per germline, CDR1 MNHNY and CDR2 SVGAGI (reference sequence). CDR3 protein: CASSSPSGGGETQYF. The CDR3, as DNA: TGTGCCAGCAGTTCCCCTAGCGGGGGGGGAGAGACCCAGTACTTC.

The CDR3 loop reads CASSYRYRGSETQYF. As DNA, the CDR3 is TGTGCCAGCAGTTACCGATACCGTGGCTCGGAGACCCAGTACTTC. This sequence joins TRBV6-5 and TRBJ2-5, with unresolved D. Deletions cut 2 bases from V and 5 bases from J, with 15 bases between. This CDR3 contains 15 residues. Germline values: CDR1 MNHEY, CDR2 SVGAGI.

The chain uses TRBV14 and TRBJ1-5, with 7 bases that match TRBD1. The J segment lost 4 bases and the V segment lost 6 bases, leaving 3 bases of the junction unmatched. CDR3 length: 13 residues. Per the germline V gene, CDR1 is SGHDN and CDR2 is FVKESK. The CDR3 region has the DNA TGTGCCAGCAGTCGGGGACAGAATCAGCCCCAGCATTTT. This sequence encodes CASSRGQNQPQHF.

This chain uses TRBV7-2 with TRBJ1-4; D perhaps matches TRBD1 (6 bases). Germline V CDR1 and CDR2: SGHTA, FQGNSA. The V gene lost 3 bases and the J gene lost 8 bases, with 16 bases spanning the gap. CDR3 length equals 15 residues. The CDR3 protein is CASSLNRVLGEKLFF. The CDR3 coding sequence is TGTGCCAGCAGCTTGAACAGGGTCTTAGGAGAAAAACTGTTTTTT.

As concerns this clone: At the DNA level, this CDR3 is encoded by other sequences in the same sample as well. The chain combines TRBV5-1 with TRBJ1-4; possibly TRBD1 for D (5 bases). The CDR3 covers 14 residues. Per germline, CDR1 SGHRS and CDR2 YFSETQ. Trimming removed 0 bases at V and 8 bases at J, with 11 bases between. In DNA, the CDR3 is TGCGCCAGCAGCTTGGGTCAGGGAGGAGAAAAACTGTTTTTT. Translating gives CASSLGQGGEKLFF.

The chain recombines TRBV27 with TRBJ2-5; D remains unclear. The J call may be faulty, since TRBJ2-7 better matches the DNA end. The CDR3 contains 14 residues. In germline, CDR1 is MNHEY, CDR2 SMNVEV (reference sequence). The CDR3 bases are TGTGCCAGCAGTTTTAAGCCAGGCTCCTACGAGCAGTACTTC. Translating gives CASSFKPGSYEQYF.

This chain links TRBV5-1 with TRBJ2-2; 8 nucleotides line up with TRBD1. V was clipped by 4 bases and J by 5 bases; unmatched bases: 7. The CDR3 is made up of 15 amino acids. Germline CDR1 and CDR2: SGHRS and YFSETQ. This CDR3 is CASSQKTGATGELFF. The DNA for the CDR3 is TGCGCCAGCAGCCAAAAGACAGGGGCTACCGGGGAGCTGTTTTTT.

The chain is built from TRBV4-3 and TRBJ1-2, with D perhaps TRBD1 (5 bases). CDR1 LGHNA and CDR2 YSLEER come from the germline V gene. The CDR3 length is 14 residues. Trimming pared 4 bases from V and 4 bases from J, leaving 13 bases between. DNA of the CDR3: TGCGCCAGCAGCCTGGCGGGGCAGCCCTATGGCTACACCTTC. Translating it yields CASSLAGQPYGYTF.

V gene TRBV5-1 combines with J gene TRBJ2-2; 7 positions agree with TRBD1. The CDR3 has 15 amino acids. CDR1 SGHRS and CDR2 YFSETQ come from the germline V gene. V lost 3 bases, J lost 7 bases, and 9 bases stayed unmatched. CDR3 nucleotides: TGCGCCAGCAGCTCCACACAGGGGCAAGGCGGGGAGCTGTTTTTT. Protein: CASSSTQGQGGELFF.

The chain joins TRBV5-1 to TRBJ1-1; 7 nucleotides line up with TRBD1. CDR1 and CDR2 from the germline V gene are SGHRS and YFSETQ. This CDR3 is 14 amino acids long. The V segment lost 3 bases and the J segment 4 bases; nucleotides outside the gene matches: 6. CDR3 sequence (DNA): TGCGCCAGCAGCTCCGGACAGGAAGGCACTGAAGCTTTCTTT. It codes for CASSSGQEGTEAFF. Full variable domain (outside the CDR3, taken from reference TRBV5-1 and TRBJ1-1): KAGVTQTPRYLIKTRGQQVTLSCSPISGHRSVSWYQQTPGQGLQFLFEYFSETQRNKGNFPGRFSGRQFSNSRSEMNVSTLELGDSALYLCASSSGQEGTEAFFGQGTRLTVV.

The rearrangement uses TRBV2 and TRBJ2-7; a possible D gene is TRBD1 (5 bases). The CDR3 has 13 amino acids. CDR1 is SNHLY and CDR2 is FYNNEI in the germline V gene. V lost 8 bases to trimming and J lost 7 bases, with 18 bases between them. The CDR3 DNA reads as TGTGCCAGCTGGGGCGGTGGGGTAGGAGAGCAGTACGTC. It specifies CASWGGGVGEQYV.

This chain joins TRBV18 and TRBJ1-4; no clear D. Trimming took off 4 bases at V and 0 bases at J, with 15 bases between the two ends. CDR1 is KGHSH, CDR2 LQKENI, per germline. The CDR3 is 17 amino acids. The CDR3 loop reads CASSRHPPAATNEKLFF. In DNA, the CDR3 is TGTGCCAGCTCACGACACCCTCCTGCCGCAACTAATGAAAAACTGTTTTTT.

The V gene is TRBV11-2, the J gene TRBJ2-7, with a possible D match to TRBD1 (6 bases). The ends were cut back, 4 bases at V and 6 bases at J, with 13 bases in the middle. CDR1 is SGHAT and CDR2 is FQNNGV in the germline V gene. The CDR3 is 13 amino acids. CDR3 sequence reads: CASSSTGISEQYF. The CDR3 nucleotides read TGTGCCAGCAGCTCGACAGGAATCTCCGAGCAGTACTTC.

This sequence joins TRBV15 and TRBJ1-1; no firm D call. This CDR3 is built from 13 residues. From germline, CDR1 is LNHNV and CDR2 YYDKDF (reference sequence). Between the trimmed V and J ends, which lost 3 bases and 1 base, there was a span of 6 bases. CDR3 sequence reads: CATSSDKNTEAFF. CDR3 DNA sequence: TGTGCCACCAGCAGCGACAAGAACACTGAAGCTTTCTTT.

The rearrangement uses TRBV15 and TRBJ2-5; D is ambiguous. Germline V CDR1 and CDR2: LNHNV, YYDKDF (reference sequence). This CDR3 has 11 residues. With 2 bases removed from V and 6 bases from J, the gap between germline ends came to 4 bases. The CDR3 reads CATSRQKTQYF. In nucleotides, the CDR3 is TGTGCCACCAGCAGACAGAAGACCCAGTACTTC.

The chain recombines TRBV19 with TRBJ1-6; TRBD1 aligns across 9 bases. The germline V gene encodes CDR1 LNHDA and CDR2 SQIVND (reference sequence). Trimming took 3 bases from V and 10 from J; bases not matched to a gene: 4. The CDR3 consists of 14 residues. For the CDR3, the DNA is TGTGCCAGTAGTATGGCGGGACAGGGCTCACCCCTCCACTTT. Its translation: CASSMAGQGSPLHF.

The chain carries TRBV6-5 and TRBJ1-1; D remains unclear. The CDR3 covers 13 residues. The V gene lost 0 bases and the J gene lost 4 bases, with 6 bases spanning the gap. Germline lookup yields CDR1 MNHEY and CDR2 SVGAGI. The CDR3 loop reads CASSYSEGTEAFF. DNA of the CDR3: TGTGCCAGCAGTTACTCGGAGGGCACTGAAGCTTTCTTT.

The V and J genes are TRBV4-3 and TRBJ1-5; a weak D match, TRBD1 (5 bases). CDR1 is LGHNA, CDR2 YSLEER, per germline. The V end was cut by 0 bases, the J end by 4 bases, with 13 bases between. This CDR3 is built from 16 residues. For the CDR3, the DNA is TGCGCCAGCAGCCAAGACTCCCAGGGCCCTAATCAGCCCCAGCATTTT. It codes for CASSQDSQGPNQPQHF.

The chain couples TRBV6-5 to TRBJ1-1; the match to TRBD1 covers 9 bases. CDR3 length: 15 amino acids. Germline values: CDR1 MNHEY, CDR2 SVGAGI. V lost 6 bases and J lost 0; bases outside the gene matches: 5. The CDR3 DNA follows: TGTGCCAGCAGACCGACAGGGGGTATGAACACTGAAGCTTTCTTT. Protein: CASRPTGGMNTEAFF.

The V call is TRBV4-2, the J call TRBJ2-1; the match to TRBD2 covers 9 bases. Germline V lookup: CDR1 LGHNA, CDR2 YNFKEQ. The CDR3 loop spans 16 amino acids. Trimming cost V 0 bases and J 6 bases; bases outside gene matches: 6. The CDR3, as DNA: TGTGCCAGCAGCCAAGAGGGCAGCGGGGGGTCCAATGAGCAGTTCTTC. It encodes CASSQEGSGGSNEQFF.

The chain is built from TRBV6-6 and TRBJ1-2; 8 bases align to TRBD1. This CDR3 comprises 12 residues. CDR1 and CDR2 from the germline V gene are MNHNY and SVGAGI (reference sequence). The junction had 3 bases not matched to a gene; V was cut back by 4 bases and J by 8 bases. The CDR3 spells CASSSDREGYTF. The CDR3 DNA sequence: TGTGCCAGCAGTTCGGACAGGGAGGGCTACACCTTC.

The chain carries TRBV4-1 and TRBJ1-5, with 7 bases identical to TRBD1. CDR3 length equals 18 residues. J was trimmed by 0 bases and V by 3 bases; bases with no gene match: 11. The germline V gene has CDR1 MGHRA and CDR2 YSYEKL. CDR3 amino acids: CASSQEKTGVGSNQPQHF. DNA for the CDR3: TGCGCCAGCAGCCAGGAAAAAACAGGGGTGGGTAGCAATCAGCCCCAGCATTTT.

The chain links TRBV2 to TRBJ2-7, with TRBD1 identical over 7 bases. Per the germline V gene, CDR1 is SNHLY and CDR2 is FYNNEI. The J segment lost 5 bases and the V segment lost 4 bases, leaving 17 bases of the junction unmatched. The CDR3 is 17 amino acids. This CDR3 reads CASSGWAPGQRAHEQYF. Here the CDR3 DNA reads TGTGCCAGCAGTGGATGGGCCCCGGGACAGCGAGCCCACGAGCAGTACTTC.